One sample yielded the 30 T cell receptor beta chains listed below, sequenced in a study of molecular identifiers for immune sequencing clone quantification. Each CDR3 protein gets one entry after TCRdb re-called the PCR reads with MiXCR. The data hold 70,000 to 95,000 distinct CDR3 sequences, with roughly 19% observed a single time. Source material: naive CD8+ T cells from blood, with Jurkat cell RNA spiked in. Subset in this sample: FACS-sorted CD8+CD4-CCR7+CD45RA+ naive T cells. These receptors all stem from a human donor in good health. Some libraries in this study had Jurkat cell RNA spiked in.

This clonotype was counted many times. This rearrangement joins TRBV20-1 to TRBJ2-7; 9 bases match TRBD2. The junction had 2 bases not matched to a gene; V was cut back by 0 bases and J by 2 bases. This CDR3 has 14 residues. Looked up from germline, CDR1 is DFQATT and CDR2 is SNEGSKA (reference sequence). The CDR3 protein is CSARDLAGTYEQYF. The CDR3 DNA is TGCAGTGCTAGAGATCTAGCGGGAACCTACGAGCAGTACTTC.

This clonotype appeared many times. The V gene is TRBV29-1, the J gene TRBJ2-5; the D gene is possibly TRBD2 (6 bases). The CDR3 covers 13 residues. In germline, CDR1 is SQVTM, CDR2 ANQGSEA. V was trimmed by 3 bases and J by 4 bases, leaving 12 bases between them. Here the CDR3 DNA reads TGCAGCGTTGAGATGGGAGGCCGAGAGACCCAGTACTTC. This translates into CSVEMGGRETQYF.

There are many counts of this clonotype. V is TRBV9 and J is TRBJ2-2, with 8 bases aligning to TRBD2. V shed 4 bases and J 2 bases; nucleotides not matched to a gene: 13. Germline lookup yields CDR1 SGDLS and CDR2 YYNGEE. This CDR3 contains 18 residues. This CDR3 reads CASSISRGSGANTGELFF. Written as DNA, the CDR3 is TGTGCCAGCAGCATCTCGCGGGGTAGCGGGGCAAACACCGGGGAGCTGTTTTTT. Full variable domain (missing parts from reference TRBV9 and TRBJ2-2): DSGVTQTPKHLITATGQRVTLRCSPRSGDLSVYWYQQSLDQGLQFLIQYYNGEERAKGNILERFSAQQFPDLHSELNLSSLELGDSALYFCASSISRGSGANTGELFFGEGSRLTVL.

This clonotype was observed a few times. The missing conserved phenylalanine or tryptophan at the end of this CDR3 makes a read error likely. CDR3 nucleotides: TGTGCCACCAGCAGAGATCTTGAATCGACAGCCCGTCGGGGGCAGTTCTCC. Its protein product is CATSRDLESTARRGQFS. The chain uses TRBV15 and TRBJ2-1; possibly TRBD1 or TRBD2 for D (5 bases each). The CDR3 spans 17 residues. Deletions cut 0 bases from V and 12 bases from J, with 24 bases between. Looked up from germline, CDR1 is LNHNV and CDR2 is YYDKDF (reference sequence).

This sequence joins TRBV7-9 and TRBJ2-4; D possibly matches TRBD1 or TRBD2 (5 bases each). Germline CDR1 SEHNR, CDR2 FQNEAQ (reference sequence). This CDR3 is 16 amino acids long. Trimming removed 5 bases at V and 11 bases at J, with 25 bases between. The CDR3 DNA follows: TGTGCCAGCAGCCCGCTGAGAGGGGTTGACACCCCCCTTCAGTACTTC. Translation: CASSPLRGVDTPLQYF.

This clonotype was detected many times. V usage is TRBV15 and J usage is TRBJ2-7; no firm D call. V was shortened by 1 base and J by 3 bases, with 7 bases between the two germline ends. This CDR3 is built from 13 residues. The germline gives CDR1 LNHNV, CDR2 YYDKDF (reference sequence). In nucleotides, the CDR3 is TGTGCCACCAGCAGAGCTAGGGACTACGAGCAGTACTTC. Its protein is CATSRARDYEQYF. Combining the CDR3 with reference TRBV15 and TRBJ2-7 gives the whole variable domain DAMVIQNPRYQVTQFGKPVTLSCSQTLNHNVMYWYQQKSSQAPKLLFHYYDKDFNNEADTPDNFQSRRPNTSFCFLDIRSPGLGDTAMYLCATSRARDYEQYFGPGTRLTVT.

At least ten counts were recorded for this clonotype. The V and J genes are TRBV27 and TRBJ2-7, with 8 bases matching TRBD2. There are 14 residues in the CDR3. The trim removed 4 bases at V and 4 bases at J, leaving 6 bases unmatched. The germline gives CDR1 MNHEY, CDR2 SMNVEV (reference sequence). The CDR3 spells CASSSGLAQYEQYF. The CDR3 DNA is TGTGCCAGCAGTTCAGGACTAGCACAGTACGAGCAGTACTTC.

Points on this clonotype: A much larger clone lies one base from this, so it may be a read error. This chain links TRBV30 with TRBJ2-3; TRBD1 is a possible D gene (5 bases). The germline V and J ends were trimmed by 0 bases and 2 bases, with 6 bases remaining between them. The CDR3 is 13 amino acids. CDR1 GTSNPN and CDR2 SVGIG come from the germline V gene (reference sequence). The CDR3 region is CAWSVGVTDTQYF. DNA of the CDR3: TGTGCCTGGAGTGTAGGGGTCACAGATACGCAGTATTTT.

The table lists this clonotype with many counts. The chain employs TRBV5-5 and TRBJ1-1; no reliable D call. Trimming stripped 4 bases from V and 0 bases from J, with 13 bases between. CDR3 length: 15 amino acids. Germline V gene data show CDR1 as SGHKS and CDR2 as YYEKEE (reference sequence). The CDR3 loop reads CASSHSVSMNTEAFF. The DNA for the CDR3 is TGTGCCAGCAGCCACTCGGTCTCTATGAACACTGAAGCTTTCTTT.

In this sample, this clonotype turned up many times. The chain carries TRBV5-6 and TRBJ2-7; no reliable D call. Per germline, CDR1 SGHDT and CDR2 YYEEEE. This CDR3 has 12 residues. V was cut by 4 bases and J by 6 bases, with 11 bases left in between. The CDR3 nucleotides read TGTGCCAGCAGCCTGGCCCGCCTCGAGCAGTACTTC. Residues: CASSLARLEQYF.

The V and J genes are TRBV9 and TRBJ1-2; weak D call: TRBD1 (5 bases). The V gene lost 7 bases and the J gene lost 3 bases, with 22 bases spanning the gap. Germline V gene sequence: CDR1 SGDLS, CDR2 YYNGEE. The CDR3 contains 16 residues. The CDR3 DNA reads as TGTGCCAGCGGCTCCCAAAGGGGAGGTTACGACTATGGCTACACCTTC. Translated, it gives CASGSQRGGYDYGYTF. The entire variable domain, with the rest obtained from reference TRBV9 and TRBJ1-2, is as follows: DSGVTQTPKHLITATGQRVTLRCSPRSGDLSVYWYQQSLDQGLQFLIQYYNGEERAKGNILERFSAQQFPDLHSELNLSSLELGDSALYFCASGSQRGGYDYGYTFGSGTRLTVV.

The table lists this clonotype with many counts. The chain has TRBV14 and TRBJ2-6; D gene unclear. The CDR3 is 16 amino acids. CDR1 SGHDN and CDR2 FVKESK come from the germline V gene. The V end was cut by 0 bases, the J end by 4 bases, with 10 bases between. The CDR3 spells CASSQEGIWGANVLTF. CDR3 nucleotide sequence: TGTGCCAGCAGCCAAGAAGGCATCTGGGGGGCCAACGTCCTGACTTTC.

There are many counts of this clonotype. CDR3 sequence: CASRRDSSWTGELFF. For the CDR3, the DNA is TGCGCCAGCAGAAGGGACAGCTCTTGGACCGGGGAGCTGTTTTTT. The V and J genes are TRBV5-1 and TRBJ2-2; 7 bases line up with TRBD1. The ends lost 5 bases at V and 5 bases at J; junction bases unmatched: 9. Looked up from germline, CDR1 is SGHRS and CDR2 is YFSETQ. This CDR3 is 15 amino acids long.

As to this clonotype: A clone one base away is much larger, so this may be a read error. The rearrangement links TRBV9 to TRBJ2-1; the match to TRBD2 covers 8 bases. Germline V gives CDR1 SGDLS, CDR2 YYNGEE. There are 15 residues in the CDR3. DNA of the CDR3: TGTACCAGCAACCCGGGGGGGGCATACTACAATGAGCAGTTCTTC. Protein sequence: CTSNPGGAYYNEQFF.

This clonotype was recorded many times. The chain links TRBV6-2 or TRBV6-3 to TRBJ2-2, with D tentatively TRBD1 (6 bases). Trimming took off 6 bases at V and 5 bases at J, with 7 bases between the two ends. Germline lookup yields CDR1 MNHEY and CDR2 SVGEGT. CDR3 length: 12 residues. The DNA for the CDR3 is TGTGCCAGCAGCAGGGGTACCGGGGAGCTGTTTTTT. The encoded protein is CASSRGTGELFF.

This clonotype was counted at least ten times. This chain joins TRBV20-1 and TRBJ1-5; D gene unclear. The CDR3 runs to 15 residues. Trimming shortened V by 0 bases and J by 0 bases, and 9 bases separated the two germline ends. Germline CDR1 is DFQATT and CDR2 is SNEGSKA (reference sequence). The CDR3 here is CSARERRDSNQPQHF. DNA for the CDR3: TGCAGTGCTAGAGAACGGCGGGATAGCAATCAGCCCCAGCATTTT.

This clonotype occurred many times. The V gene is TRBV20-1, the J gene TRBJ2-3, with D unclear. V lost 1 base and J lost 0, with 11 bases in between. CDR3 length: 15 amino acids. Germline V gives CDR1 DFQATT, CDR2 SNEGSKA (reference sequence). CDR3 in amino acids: CSARGNVMSTDTQYF. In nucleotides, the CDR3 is TGCAGTGCTAGAGGGAACGTAATGAGCACAGATACGCAGTATTTT.

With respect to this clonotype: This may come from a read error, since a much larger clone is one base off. The CDR3, as DNA: TGTGCCAGCAGCCAAGTAGCCTGGTATTCACCCCTCCACTTT. Translating it yields CASSQVAWYSPLHF. The V call is TRBV14, the J call TRBJ1-6, with unresolved D. The CDR3 consists of 14 residues. V shed 1 base and J shed 8 bases, with 9 bases lying between them. The V gene's germline CDR1 is SGHDN and CDR2 FVKESK.

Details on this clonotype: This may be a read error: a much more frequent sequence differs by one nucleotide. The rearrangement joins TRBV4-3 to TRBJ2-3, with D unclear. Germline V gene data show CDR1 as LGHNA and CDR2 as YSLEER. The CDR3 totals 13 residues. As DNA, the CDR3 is TGCGCCAGCAGCCAAGCTTCGGTAGATAGGCAGTATTTT. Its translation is CASSQASVDRQYF.

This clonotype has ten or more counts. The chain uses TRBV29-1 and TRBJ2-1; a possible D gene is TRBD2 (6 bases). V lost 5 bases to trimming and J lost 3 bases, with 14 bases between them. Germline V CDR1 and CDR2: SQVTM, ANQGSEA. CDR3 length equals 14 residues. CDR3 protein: CSVQGGQVYNEQFF. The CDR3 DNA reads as TGCAGCGTTCAAGGAGGGCAGGTCTACAATGAGCAGTTCTTC.

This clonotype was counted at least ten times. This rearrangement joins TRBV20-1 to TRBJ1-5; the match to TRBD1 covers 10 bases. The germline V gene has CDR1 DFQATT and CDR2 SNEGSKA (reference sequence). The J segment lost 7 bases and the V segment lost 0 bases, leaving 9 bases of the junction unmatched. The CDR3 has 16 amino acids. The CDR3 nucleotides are TGCAGTGCTAGAGAGCCTGGACAGGGGGTGAACCAGCCCCAGCATTTT. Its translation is CSAREPGQGVNQPQHF.

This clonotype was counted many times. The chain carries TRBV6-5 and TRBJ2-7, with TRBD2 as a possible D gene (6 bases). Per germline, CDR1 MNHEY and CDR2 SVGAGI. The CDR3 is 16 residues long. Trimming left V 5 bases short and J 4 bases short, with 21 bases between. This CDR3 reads CASSLASPGAAYEQYF. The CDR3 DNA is TGTGCCAGCAGTCTCGCCAGCCCGGGAGCGGCGTACGAGCAGTACTTC.

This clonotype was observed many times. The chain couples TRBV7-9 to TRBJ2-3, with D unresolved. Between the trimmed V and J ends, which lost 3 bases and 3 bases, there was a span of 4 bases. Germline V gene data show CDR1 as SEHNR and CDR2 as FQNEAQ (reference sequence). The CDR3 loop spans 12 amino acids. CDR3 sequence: CASSFITDTQYF. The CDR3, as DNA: TGTGCCAGCAGCTTTATTACAGATACGCAGTATTTT.

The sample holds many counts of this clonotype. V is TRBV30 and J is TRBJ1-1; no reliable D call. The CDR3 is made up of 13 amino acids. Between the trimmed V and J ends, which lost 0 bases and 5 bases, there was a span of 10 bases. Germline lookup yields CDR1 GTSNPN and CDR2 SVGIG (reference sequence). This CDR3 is CAWSVEGSTEAFF. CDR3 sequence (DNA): TGTGCCTGGAGTGTAGAGGGTTCGACTGAAGCTTTCTTT. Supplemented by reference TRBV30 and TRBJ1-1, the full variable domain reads SQTIHQWPATLVQPVGSPLSLECTVEGTSNPNLYWYRQAAGRGLQLLFYSVGIGQISSEVPQNLSASRPQDRQFILSSKKLLLSDSGFYLCAWSVEGSTEAFFGQGTRLTVV.

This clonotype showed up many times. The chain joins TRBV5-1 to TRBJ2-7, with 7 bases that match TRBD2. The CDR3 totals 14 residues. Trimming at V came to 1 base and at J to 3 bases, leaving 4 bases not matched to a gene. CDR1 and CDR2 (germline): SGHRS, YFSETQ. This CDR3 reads CASSLSPGGYEQYF. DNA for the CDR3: TGCGCCAGCAGCTTGAGCCCGGGAGGCTACGAGCAGTACTTC. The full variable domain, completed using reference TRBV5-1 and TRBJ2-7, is KAGVTQTPRYLIKTRGQQVTLSCSPISGHRSVSWYQQTPGQGLQFLFEYFSETQRNKGNFPGRFSGRQFSNSRSEMNVSTLELGDSALYLCASSLSPGGYEQYFGPGTRLTVT.

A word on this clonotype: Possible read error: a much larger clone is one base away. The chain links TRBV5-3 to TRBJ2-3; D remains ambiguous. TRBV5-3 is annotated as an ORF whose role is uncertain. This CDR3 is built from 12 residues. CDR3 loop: CASSHLTDMQYF. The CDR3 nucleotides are TGTGCCAGCAGCCACCTCACAGATATGCAGTATTTT.

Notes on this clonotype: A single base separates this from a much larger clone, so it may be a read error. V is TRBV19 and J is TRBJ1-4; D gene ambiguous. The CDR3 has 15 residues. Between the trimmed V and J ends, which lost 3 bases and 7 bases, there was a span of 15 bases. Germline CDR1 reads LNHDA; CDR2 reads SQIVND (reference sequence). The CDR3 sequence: CASSITAGVGEKLFF. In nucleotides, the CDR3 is TGTGCCAGTAGTATTACGGCAGGTGTAGGTGAAAAACTGTTTTTT.

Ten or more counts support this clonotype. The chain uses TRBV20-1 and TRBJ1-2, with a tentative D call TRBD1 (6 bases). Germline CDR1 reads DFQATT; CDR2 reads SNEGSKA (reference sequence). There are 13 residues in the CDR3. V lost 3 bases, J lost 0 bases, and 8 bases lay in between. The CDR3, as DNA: TGCAGTGCTAGGGACAGAACTAACTATGGCTACACCTTC. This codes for CSARDRTNYGYTF.

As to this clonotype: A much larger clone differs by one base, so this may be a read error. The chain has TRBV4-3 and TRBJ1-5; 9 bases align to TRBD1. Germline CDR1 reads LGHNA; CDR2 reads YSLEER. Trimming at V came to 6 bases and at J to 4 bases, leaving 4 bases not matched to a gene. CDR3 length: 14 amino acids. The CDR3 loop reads CASSTDRGNQPQHF. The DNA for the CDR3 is TGCGCCAGCAGTACAGACAGGGGGAATCAGCCCCAGCATTTT.

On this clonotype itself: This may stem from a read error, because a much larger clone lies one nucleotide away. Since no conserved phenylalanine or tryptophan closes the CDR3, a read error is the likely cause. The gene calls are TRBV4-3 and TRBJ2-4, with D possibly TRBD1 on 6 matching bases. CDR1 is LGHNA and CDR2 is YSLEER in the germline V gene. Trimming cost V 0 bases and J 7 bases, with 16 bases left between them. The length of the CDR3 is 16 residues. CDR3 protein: CASSQDNREYGNIQYL. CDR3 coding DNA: TGCGCCAGCAGCCAAGATAACAGGGAATATGGGAACATTCAGTACCTC.